This TCR beta chain was recorded in a study of early stage breast cancer tumors. Study findings and constraints: Blood repertoires resembled normal breast more than tumor.

This clone was recorded a few times. What it binds is unknown. TCRdb's table, derived via immunoSEQ multiplex PCR, lists solely in-frame clones and lacks some. The sample includes about 63,000 clones, 60% to 85% of them seen just once. The V gene's germline CDR1 is MDHEN and CDR2 SYDVKM. Trimming pared 6 bases from V and 9 bases from J, leaving 12 bases between. The CDR3 has 12 amino acids. The material sequenced was blood. This chain links TRBV28 with TRBJ2-1; no firm D call. The TCR was taken from a person in their thirties with breast cancer. DNA for the CDR3: TGTGCCAGCAGCCCATTTAGCAGTGAGCAGTTCTTC. This sequence encodes CASSPFSSEQFF.